This TCR beta chain is from a study of beta chain features in type 1 diabetes. Broader study findings: Lower insertion and higher deletion counts appeared at VDJ junctions in type 1 diabetes patients. Shorter TCRB CDR3s, moderately but significantly so, marked every one of the four CD4+ subsets in Type 1 diabetes patients.

The CDR3 runs to 13 residues. The germline V gene has CDR1 SNHLY and CDR2 FYNNEI. V lost 10 bases and J lost 7; bases outside the gene matches: 7. Note on this clone: Antigen specificity is unknown.

Of the isolated RNA, all was reverse transcribed, and so the sequenced material was expressed TCRB transcripts. The method was immunoSEQ multiplex PCR; TCRdb's version includes in-frame clones alone and lacks a portion of them. This table has some 130,000 clones, roughly 10% appearing once. Only one heparinised blood draw was taken per donor, and its volume averaged about 120 mL. This chain uses TRBV2 with TRBJ1-6; 7 positions match TRBD1. Sequenced material: central memory CD4+ T cells from blood. The clonotype comes from a man aged 25 to 45 with type 1 diabetes. The CDR3 nucleotides are TGTGCCACCAATCAGGGGGTAAATTCACCCCTCCACTTT. It yields the protein CATNQGVNSPLHF.